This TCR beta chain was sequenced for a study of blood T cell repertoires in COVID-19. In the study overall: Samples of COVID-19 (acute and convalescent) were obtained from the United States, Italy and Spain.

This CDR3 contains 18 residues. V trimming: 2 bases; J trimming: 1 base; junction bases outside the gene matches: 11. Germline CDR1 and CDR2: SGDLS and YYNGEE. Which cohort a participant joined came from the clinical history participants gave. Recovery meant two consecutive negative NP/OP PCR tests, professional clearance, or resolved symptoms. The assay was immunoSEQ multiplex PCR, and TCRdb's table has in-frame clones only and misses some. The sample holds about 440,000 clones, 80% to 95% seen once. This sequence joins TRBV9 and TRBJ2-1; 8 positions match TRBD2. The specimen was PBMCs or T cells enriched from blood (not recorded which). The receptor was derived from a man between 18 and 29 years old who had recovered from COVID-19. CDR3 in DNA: TGTGCCAGCAGCGTGCTGGGTAGCGGGATAAGTTCCTACAATGAGCAGTTCTTC. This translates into CASSVLGSGISSYNEQFF.